Shown below are 14 T cell receptor beta chains from a single sample sequenced in a study of OX40 agonist ivuxolimab in advanced cancers. The library was prepared using the immunoSEQ multiplex PCR assay. What TCRdb holds here is the immuneACCESS table cut down to in-frame rearrangements. Part of the clones is not present; checked against another copy, under half of the missing clones reflect an unresolved V gene, and the others are unexplained. This sample holds 100,000 to 150,000 clones; over 85% were observed only once. Clones ranked in the top ten supply 0.15% to 0.19% of the sample. This sample comprised CD4+ or CD8+ T cells sorted from blood, obtained in a trial of the OX40 agonist ivuxolimab. The receptors were sampled from an adult with an advanced solid tumor such as melanoma, head and neck, liver or kidney cancer.

This rearrangement joins TRBV4-3 to TRBJ2-7; 8 nucleotides line up with TRBD2. The CDR3 runs to 15 residues. From germline, CDR1 is LGHNA and CDR2 YSLEER. Trimming took 4 bases from V and 0 from J; bases not matched to a gene: 5. DNA for the CDR3: TGCGCCAGCAGCCGACTAGCGTCGAGCTCCTACGAGCAGTACTTC. It is translated as CASSRLASSSYEQYF.

The V gene is TRBV1, the J gene TRBJ2-7; the D call TRBD1 from the table was never checked on the DNA. TRBV1 is recorded as a pseudogene. CDR3 length equals 13 residues. Here the CDR3 reads CTSSLYTTYEQYF. The CDR3 nucleotides read TGCACCAGCAGCCTATACACCACCTACGAGCAGTACTTC.

The gene calls are TRBV7-8 and TRBJ2-1; D possibly matches TRBD1 or TRBD2 (7 bases each). Per germline, CDR1 SGHVS and CDR2 FQNEAQ. The CDR3 length is 17 residues. Trimming took off 1 base at V and 7 bases at J, with 20 bases between the two ends. For the CDR3, the DNA is TGTGCCAGCAGCTTAGGAATCCAGGGGGGGTCTGGGAATGAGCAGTTCTTC. It translates to CASSLGIQGGSGNEQFF.

Remarks on this clone: The junction departs from the called germline gene at one end, perhaps through a read error. V usage is TRBV5-1 and J usage is TRBJ2-3; D possibly matches TRBD1 or TRBD2 (6 bases each). Germline CDR1 SGHRS, CDR2 YFSETQ. The CDR3 runs 15 residues. The CDR3 DNA reads TGTGCCAGCAGCCAGGGGCTAGCGCGGTTAGATACGCAGTATTTT. This sequence encodes CASSQGLARLDTQYF.

The chain links TRBV18 to TRBJ2-7; D is unclear. V gave up 2 bases and J gave up 3 bases, with 17 bases separating them. This CDR3 is 16 amino acids long. Looked up from germline, CDR1 is KGHSH and CDR2 is LQKENI. The CDR3 nucleotides are TGTGCCAGCTCACCAGTTAGGTCTAGGTGGGGCTACGAGCAGTACTTC. This sequence encodes CASSPVRSRWGYEQYF.

The V and J genes are TRBV7-2 and TRBJ2-7; D perhaps matches TRBD2 (6 bases). Per germline, CDR1 SGHTA and CDR2 FQGNSA. Trimming removed 1 base from V and 3 bases from J, with 13 bases in between. CDR3 length equals 15 residues. CDR3 region: CASSLGAGPYYEQYF. CDR3 bases: TGTGCCAGCAGCTTAGGAGCGGGCCCTTACTACGAGCAGTACTTC.

The chain uses TRBV18 and TRBJ2-5; 8 bases are a match to TRBD1. The CDR3 is made up of 14 amino acids. V lost 3 bases, J lost 1 base, and 1 base stayed unmatched. The V gene's germline CDR1 is KGHSH and CDR2 LQKENI. This CDR3 is CASSPDRGQETQYF. Here the CDR3 DNA reads TGTGCCAGCTCACCCGACAGGGGCCAAGAGACCCAGTACTTC.

J is TRBJ1-3 and V is TRBV6-1; no definite D call. V shed 2 bases and J shed 8 bases, with 4 bases lying between them. The CDR3 is 11 residues long. From germline, CDR1 is MNHNS and CDR2 SASEGT. CDR3 coding DNA: TGTGCCAGCAGTGAATGGCACACCATATATTTT. The encoded protein is CASSEWHTIYF.

The chain joins TRBV7-3 to TRBJ2-5; D may be TRBD2 (6 bases). V was clipped by 5 bases and J by 5 bases, with 15 bases between them. The CDR3 runs 14 residues. Germline V gene sequence: CDR1 SGHTA, CDR2 FQGTGA. This CDR3 reads CASSTLGGVETQYF. The CDR3 nucleotides are TGTGCCAGCAGCACTCTCGGGGGAGTCGAGACCCAGTACTTC.

The rearrangement uses TRBV19 and TRBJ1-3; D is unresolved. CDR3 length: 18 amino acids. Per germline, CDR1 LNHDA and CDR2 SQIVND (reference sequence). V was cut by 5 bases and J by 0 bases, with 20 bases left in between. The CDR3: CASSRYHSPGGSGNTIYF. The CDR3 DNA follows: TGTGCCAGTAGTCGATACCATTCCCCGGGAGGCTCTGGAAACACCATATATTTT.

The rearrangement uses TRBV19 and TRBJ1-5, with 7 positions matching TRBD1. Germline V gene lookup returns CDR1 LNHDA and CDR2 SQIVND (reference sequence). The CDR3 totals 19 residues. Trimming took 7 bases from V and 0 from J; bases not matched to a gene: 18. CDR3 sequence: CASNEWRTGARGSNQPQHF. The CDR3 DNA reads as TGTGCCAGTAATGAATGGAGAACAGGGGCGCGAGGTAGCAATCAGCCCCAGCATTTT.

The V call is TRBV6-1, the J call TRBJ2-3, with D perhaps TRBD2 (5 bases). The V gene lost 7 bases and the J gene lost 6 bases, with 17 bases spanning the gap. Germline values: CDR1 MNHNS, CDR2 SASEGT. This CDR3 has 14 residues. CDR3 amino acids: CASTRDRAVDTQYF. The CDR3, as DNA: TGTGCCAGCACGAGGGATCGAGCTGTGGATACGCAGTATTTT.

This chain joins TRBV4-2 and TRBJ1-1; unclear D gene. CDR3 length equals 14 residues. V lost 3 bases and J lost 5, with 13 bases in between. The V gene's germline CDR1 is LGHNA and CDR2 YNFKEQ. CDR3 sequence reads: CASSQERARTEAFF. The CDR3 nucleotides are TGTGCCAGCAGCCAGGAGAGGGCGCGGACTGAAGCTTTCTTT.

The rearrangement joins TRBV6-5 to TRBJ1-6, with no clear D. Per germline, CDR1 MNHEY and CDR2 SVGAGI. The CDR3 consists of 13 residues. Trimming removed 8 bases from V and 6 bases from J, with 11 bases in between. The CDR3 here is CASGNGVNSPLHF. The CDR3 region has the DNA TGTGCCAGCGGTAATGGAGTTAATTCACCCCTCCACTTT.